Listed below are T cell receptor beta chains from one sample, sequenced in a study of blood T cell repertoires in COVID-19. The repertoire was sequenced with immunoSEQ multiplex PCR; TCRdb's copy has only in-frame clones and lacks some. Of 30,000 to 40,000 clones listed, 80% to 90% are singletons. Sequenced sample: peripheral blood. These receptors came from a man aged 50-59 years with acute or convalescent COVID-19. Each CDR3 is given with its conserved first and last residue. D genes are given only for firm matches. Size is stated for part of the rows, as once, few or many counts, or as a class when the clone is expanded.

13,-,-,TRBJ1-2,TRBV25-1,TGTGCCAGCAGTGAACAAAATAACTATGGCTACACCTTC,CASSEQNNYGYTF
13,TRBD1,-,TRBJ2-3,TRBV6-5,TGTGCCAGCGAGGGACAGTCCACAGATACGCAGTATTTT,CASEGQSTDTQYF
20,-,-,TRBJ2-3,TRBV9,TGTGCCAGCAGCGCCCGTCCGGGACAACTAGATACTACAGGCACAGATACGCAGTATTTT,CASSARPGQLDTTGTDTQYF
16,-,-,TRBJ2-1,TRBV7-9,TGTGCCAGCAGGCCTAATGGAGGGAGAAGGTGGAATGAGCAGTTCTTC,CASRPNGGRRWNEQFF
15,TRBD2,-,TRBJ2-1,TRBV7-3,TGTGCCAGCAGCTTATCGGGACTAGCGGGGAATGAGCAGTTCTTC,CASSLSGLAGNEQFF
15,TRBD1,-,TRBJ1-1,TRBV5-1,TGCGCCAGCAGCTCATTGGACAGGGGGAACACTGAAGCTTTCTTT,CASSSLDRGNTEAFF
15,-,once,TRBJ2-3,TRBV10-3,TGTGCCATCAGCCTAAGACTAGTAAGCACAGATACGCAGTATTTT,CAISLRLVSTDTQYF
15,TRBD1,once,TRBJ2-7,TRBV6-1,TGTGCCAGCAGTGACAGGGGGCGAAGCTCCTACGAGCAGTACTTC,CASSDRGRSSYEQYF
14,-,-,TRBJ1-1,TRBV5-4,TGTGCCAGCAGCCTCGAGACATCCTCCCAGGAAGCTTTCTTT,CASSLETSSQEAFF
15,TRBD1,-,TRBJ2-2,TRBV5-1,TGCGCCAGCAGCCTAATACAGGGGGCTTTCGGGGAGCTGTTTTTT,CASSLIQGAFGELFF
14,TRBD1,-,TRBJ1-2,TRBV7-9,TGTGCCAGCAGCGCTAGAGACAGGGATCTTGGCTACACCTTC,CASSARDRDLGYTF
11,-,-,TRBJ1-3,TRBV14,TGTGCCAGCAGCCCAGGATACACCATATATTTT,CASSPGYTIYF
14,TRBD1,-,TRBJ1-2,TRBV7-3,TGTGCCAGCAGCTTAGAACGGCAGGGGGCTGGCTACACCTTC,CASSLERQGAGYTF
13,-,-,TRBJ1-1,TRBV7-2,TGTGCCAGCAGCCTCTATATGAACACTGAAGCTTTCTTT,CASSLYMNTEAFF
18,TRBD1,-,TRBJ1-2,TRBV7-6,TGTGCCAGCAGCGAAGCAAAGCCGGGACAGGGTATTCGGTATGGCTACACCTTC,CASSEAKPGQGIRYGYTF
13,TRBD1,few,TRBJ1-1,TRBV10-1,TGCGCCAGCAGTGAGACAGGGGCGACTGAAGCTTTCTTT,CASSETGATEAFF
15,-,-,TRBJ2-7,TRBV19,TGTGCCAGTAGTATCTCCTTGACTAGATTGGACGAGCAGTACTTC,CASSISLTRLDEQYF
13,-,-,TRBJ2-7,TRBV27,TGTGCCAGCAGTTTTTCTACCTCCTACGAGCAGTACTTC,CASSFSTSYEQYF
13,TRBD1,-,TRBJ1-1,TRBV6-5,TGTGCCAGCAGTTTGCTAGGACAGGCTGAAGCTTTCTTT,CASSLLGQAEAFF
17,-,-,TRBJ2-3,TRBV15,TGTGCCACCAGCAGTCGAGGGGGTCCGCCTAGCACAGATACGCAGTATTTT,CATSSRGGPPSTDTQYF
14,-,-,TRBJ2-5,TRBV18,TGTGCCAGCTCACCAGGAGGAGGGGAAGAGACCCAGTACTTC,CASSPGGGEETQYF
17,TRBD2,-,TRBJ2-5,TRBV28,TGTGCCAGCAGTTTCGCCTCTTCTAGCGGGGAGCAAGAGACCCAGTACTTC,CASSFASSSGEQETQYF
14,-,-,TRBJ1-1,TRBV27,TGTGCCAGCAGTTTAGGGGGGTTGAACACTGAAGCTTTCTTT,CASSLGGLNTEAFF
13,-,-,TRBJ1-4,TRBV29-1,TGCAGCGTTGAGGATGGGGGGGACGAAAAACTGTTTTTT,CSVEDGGDEKLFF
14,-,once,TRBJ1-5,TRBV10-3,TGTGCCATCAGTGAGACAGGGTCCAATCAGCCCCAGCATTTT,CAISETGSNQPQHF
16,-,-,TRBJ1-6,TRBV7-3,TGTGCCAGCAGCTTATATCAGCGCTCCTATAATTCACCCCTCCACTTT,CASSLYQRSYNSPLHF
15,-,-,TRBJ2-5,TRBV28,TGTGCCAGCAGTTTATTTGGGGCACGTCGAGAGACCCAGTACTTC,CASSLFGARRETQYF
17,TRBD2,-,TRBJ2-5,TRBV4-1,TGCGCCAGCAGCCACCAAGTAAGGGGAGGGTCGCAAGAGACCCAGTACTTC,CASSHQVRGGSQETQYF
14,TRBD1,-,TRBJ1-1,TRBV7-3,TGTGCCAGCAGCCCCCGGACAGGGGGCACTGAAGCTTTCTTT,CASSPRTGGTEAFF
16,TRBD1,-,TRBJ2-3,TRBV5-1,TGCGCCAGCAGCCCCCTAGGACAGGGCAATTTGGATACGCAGTATTTT,CASSPLGQGNLDTQYF
14,-,-,TRBJ1-2,TRBV24-1,TGTGCCACCAGTGATGGACAGATTAACTATGGCTACACCTTC,CATSDGQINYGYTF
13,TRBD2,-,TRBJ2-7,TRBV6-5,TGTGCCAGCAGTTACATTAAGGGAGGGGAGCAGTACTTC,CASSYIKGGEQYF
12,TRBD1,-,TRBJ2-7,TRBV29-1,TGCAGCGTTAGGGACAGGGGGCGCGAGCAGTACTTC,CSVRDRGREQYF
13,-,-,TRBJ2-6,TRBV6-5,TGTGCCAGCGAACCCAGTGGGGCCAACGTCCTGACTTTC,CASEPSGANVLTF
15,-,-,TRBJ2-7,TRBV7-9,TGTGCCAGCAGCTCGGCCAGCGGGCCCGTCTGGGAGCAGTACTTC,CASSSASGPVWEQYF
13,TRBD1,-,TRBJ2-7,TRBV7-3,TGTGCCAGCAGCCCAGGGACAGACTACGAGCAGTACTTC,CASSPGTDYEQYF
16,-,-,TRBJ2-7,TRBV4-1,TGCGCCAGCAGCCCTGTATTGAGGGAGGACTCCTACGAGCAGTACTTC,CASSPVLREDSYEQYF
13,-,once,TRBJ2-5,TRBV11-3,TGTGCCAGCAGCCGTTCTCCTACGGAGACCCAGTACTTC,CASSRSPTETQYF
14,TRBD1,-,TRBJ2-7,TRBV28,TGTGCCAGCGGGTCCGGACAGGCTTTCTACGAGCAGTACTTC,CASGSGQAFYEQYF
16,TRBD2,-,TRBJ2-3,TRBV9,TGTGCCAGCAGCCCGGGACTAGCGGGGGCCACAGATACGCAGTATTTT,CASSPGLAGATDTQYF
14,-,-,TRBJ2-7,TRBV27,TGTGCCAGCAGTCTAGAAACAGGTGGCGACGAGCAGTACTTC,CASSLETGGDEQYF
15,TRBD1,few,TRBJ2-1,TRBV7-6,TGTGCCAGCAGGTCCGGGACAGGGGGCTACAATGAGCAGTTCTTC,CASRSGTGGYNEQFF
17,-,-,TRBJ2-1,TRBV3-1/TRBV3-2,TGTGCCAGCAGCCAAGGAACTTACGGTAGCTCCTACAATGAGCAGTTCTTC,CASSQGTYGSSYNEQFF
11,-,-,TRBJ2-7,TRBV6-4,TGTGCCAGCAGTGGGGAGACCGAGCAGTACTTC,CASSGETEQYF
17,-,-,TRBJ1-2,TRBV5-5,TGTGCCAGCAGCTTGGCCGCCTCAGGGATATTCGACTATGGCTACACCTTC,CASSLAASGIFDYGYTF
15,TRBD2,-,TRBJ2-1,TRBV19,TGTGCCAGTAACCTACTAGCGGGAGCGGGTAATGAGCAGTTCTTC,CASNLLAGAGNEQFF
15,-,-,TRBJ1-4,TRBV7-9,TGTGCCAGCAGCCCGAGGGGGGGAACTAATGAAAAACTGTTTTTT,CASSPRGGTNEKLFF
16,-,-,TRBJ2-7,TRBV10-1,TGCGCCAGCAACCCCCCTGGGCGCTCAGAACCCTACGAGCAGTACTTC,CASNPPGRSEPYEQYF
15,-,-,TRBJ1-6,TRBV5-6,TGTGCCAGCAGCTTGGGAGACAACTCCTTTTCACCCCTCCACTTT,CASSLGDNSFSPLHF
11,TRBD2,few,TRBJ2-5,TRBV27,TGTGCCAGCAGTCACGGACTAGAAAAGTACTTC,CASSHGLEKYF
16,-,-,TRBJ2-2,TRBV18,TGTGCCAGCTCACCCAGGGGATTCAGGGGCACCGGGGAGCTGTTTTTT,CASSPRGFRGTGELFF